The 21 T cell receptor beta chains listed next were all sequenced from one sample in a study of T-cell reconstitution after alpha-beta-depleted transplantation in children. Preparation of the TCRbeta library used unique molecular identifiers. TCRdb ran MiXCR on the PCR reads and lists one entry per CDR3 protein. The table includes hundreds of thousands of distinct CDR3 sequences, around 7.1% detected once. Their cognate antigens are unknown. Study outcomes and limitations: Diversity and T-cell counts at one year after transplant derived mostly from new T cells.

This material consisted of peripheral blood, taken 360 days after TCRalphabeta/CD19-depleted stem cell transplant. The receptor set was obtained from a female patient between 2 and 15 years old who had a stem cell transplant for Fanconi anemia, so the T cells may come from the graft donor.

This clonotype showed up many times. The genes are TRBV20-1 and TRBJ2-1; D gene ambiguous. Germline V gives CDR1 DFQATT, CDR2 SNEGSKA (reference sequence). The CDR3 loop spans 10 amino acids. The V gene lost 5 bases and the J gene lost 12 bases, with 11 bases spanning the gap. CDR3 sequence (DNA): TGCAGTGCTTCGACATTCCCGCAGTTCTTC. Translated: CSASTFPQFF.

J is TRBJ2-2 and V is TRBV24-1; D call uncertain. The CDR3 has 12 residues. Germline assignment: CDR1 KGHDR and CDR2 SFDVKD. The ends were cut back, 5 bases at V and 3 bases at J, with 3 bases in the middle. CDR3 sequence reads: CATSGDTGELFF. DNA for the CDR3: TGTGCCACCAGTGGGGACACCGGGGAGCTGTTTTTT.

Details on this clonotype: A much larger clone sits a single nucleotide away, making a read error possible. The chain carries TRBV5-1 and TRBJ2-7; tentatively, D is TRBD2 (5 bases). Trimming pared 4 bases from V and 5 bases from J, leaving 16 bases between. Germline loops: CDR1 SGHRS, CDR2 YFSETQ. The CDR3 length is 14 residues. DNA for the CDR3: TGCGCCAGCAGCATCGGACTCAGCCCCAACGAGCAGTACTTC. The encoded protein is CASSIGLSPNEQYF.

The gene calls are TRBV20-1 and TRBJ2-7, with 8 bases that match TRBD2. V lost 2 bases and J lost 3; bases outside the gene matches: 9. The germline CDR1 and CDR2 sequences are DFQATT and SNEGSKA (reference sequence). The CDR3 has 15 amino acids. The chain's CDR3 is CSARTGTRDLYEQYF. The CDR3 nucleotides read TGCAGTGCTAGAACTGGGACTAGGGATCTCTACGAGCAGTACTTC.

This clonotype was recorded many times. The rearrangement uses TRBV5-1 and TRBJ2-3; TRBD1 agrees at 8 bases. J lost 0 bases, V lost 4 bases, and 7 bases had no gene match. In germline, CDR1 is SGHRS, CDR2 YFSETQ. The CDR3 has 16 amino acids. This CDR3 reads CASSPGQDFSTDTQYF. CDR3 DNA sequence: TGCGCCAGCAGCCCGGGACAGGACTTCAGCACAGATACGCAGTATTTT.

This clonotype turned up a few times. In DNA form, the CDR3 reads TGTGCCAGCAGCCCCGGGACAGGGGCTGACAATGAGCAGTTCTTC. It specifies CASSPGTGADNEQFF. The chain recombines TRBV7-9 with TRBJ2-1, with 10 bases aligning to TRBD1. Germline V gene sequence: CDR1 SEHNR, CDR2 FQNEAQ (reference sequence). V was clipped by 5 bases and J by 5 bases; unmatched bases: 6. The CDR3 extends over 15 amino acids.

This clonotype has a count of ten or more. V and J are TRBV29-1 and TRBJ2-1, with 7 bases matching TRBD2. The CDR3 runs to 14 residues. The J segment lost 8 bases and the V segment lost 7 bases, leaving 14 bases of the junction unmatched. In germline, CDR1 is SQVTM, CDR2 ANQGSEA. CDR3 in amino acids: CSGTGGPLGHEQFF. CDR3 DNA: TGCAGCGGAACGGGAGGCCCTCTAGGTCATGAGCAGTTCTTC.

CDR3 sequence (DNA): TGTGCCACCAGCCCTGGGACAGGCGGCTATGGCTACACCTTC. Amino acid sequence: CATSPGTGGYGYTF. V usage is TRBV15 and J usage is TRBJ1-2, with 8 bases aligning to TRBD1. The CDR3 runs to 14 residues. Germline lookup yields CDR1 LNHNV and CDR2 YYDKDF (reference sequence). Losses at the gene ends were 5 bases for V and 4 bases for J; bases not matched to a gene: 6.

This sequence joins TRBV19 and TRBJ1-2; no firm D call. The CDR3 has 14 amino acids. Trimming left V 3 bases short and J 8 bases short, with 16 bases between. Germline V gene lookup returns CDR1 LNHDA and CDR2 SQIVND (reference sequence). In nucleotides, the CDR3 is TGTGCCAGTAGTATCCGAGGGCCTGGCGGGGGCTACACCTTC. Its protein product is CASSIRGPGGGYTF.

The V and J genes are TRBV3-1 and TRBJ2-3, with 7 bases identical to TRBD2. V lost 11 bases and J lost 0; bases outside the gene matches: 20. CDR1 is LGHDT, CDR2 YNNKEL, per germline (reference sequence). The length of the CDR3 is 18 residues. CDR3 sequence reads: CAFSQADWGGTSTDTQYF. For the CDR3, the DNA is TGTGCCTTCAGCCAGGCGGATTGGGGGGGAACTAGCACAGATACGCAGTATTTT.

This clonotype showed up many times. This rearrangement joins TRBV5-1 to TRBJ1-3; D is undetermined. This CDR3 is 16 amino acids long. Germline assignment: CDR1 SGHRS and CDR2 YFSETQ. Trimming pared 0 bases from V and 0 bases from J, leaving 10 bases between. DNA for the CDR3: TGCGCCAGCAGCTTGGAAGCGGGCGCCTCTGGAAACACCATATATTTT. It encodes CASSLEAGASGNTIYF. The whole variable domain, filled in from reference TRBV5-1 and TRBJ1-3, reads KAGVTQTPRYLIKTRGQQVTLSCSPISGHRSVSWYQQTPGQGLQFLFEYFSETQRNKGNFPGRFSGRQFSNSRSEMNVSTLELGDSALYLCASSLEAGASGNTIYFGEGSWLTVV.

This clonotype was recorded many times. CDR3 DNA sequence: TGTGCCAGCAGCTTAGGTGGCGGGGGGGTCTACAATGAGCAGTTCTTC. It specifies CASSLGGGGVYNEQFF. The chain recombines TRBV7-2 with TRBJ2-1, with 9 positions matching TRBD2. CDR3 length: 16 residues. After removal of 1 base from V and 3 bases from J, the junction contained 4 bases not matched to a gene. Germline CDR1 reads SGHTA; CDR2 reads FQGNSA.

The chain carries TRBV20-1 and TRBJ2-1, with no clear D. The CDR3 sequence is 13 residues long. CDR1 DFQATT and CDR2 SNEGSKA come from the germline V gene (reference sequence). V was clipped by 5 bases and J by 6 bases, with 14 bases between them. The DNA for the CDR3 is TGCAGTGCTGGCCGACAAGTTACCAATGAGCAGTTCTTC. Translated: CSAGRQVTNEQFF.

This clonotype has ten or more counts. The chain couples TRBV6-2 or TRBV6-3 to TRBJ2-1; 7 nucleotides agree with TRBD2. With V trimmed by 7 bases and J by 3 bases, 9 bases remained unmatched. Germline V gene sequence: CDR1 MNHEY, CDR2 SVGEGT. The CDR3 has 15 amino acids. The CDR3 loop is CASKNGGSFYNEQFF. The CDR3 nucleotides read TGTGCCAGCAAAAACGGGGGGAGCTTCTACAATGAGCAGTTCTTC.

This clonotype has a count of ten or more. The chain uses TRBV24-1 and TRBJ1-5; 7 positions agree with TRBD1. Germline CDR1 and CDR2: KGHDR and SFDVKD. Germline trimming cut 2 bases from V and 4 bases from J; bases unmatched to any gene: 4. The CDR3 consists of 15 residues. This CDR3 reads CATSDSDRANQPQHF. CDR3 in DNA: TGTGCCACCAGTGATTCAGACAGGGCGAATCAGCCCCAGCATTTT.

The sample holds a few counts of this clonotype. The chain combines TRBV11-2 with TRBJ2-5; TRBD2 matches 11 bases. This CDR3 region has 15 residues. Trimming removed 3 bases from V and 5 bases from J; junction bases left unmatched: 5. Germline CDR1 is SGHAT and CDR2 is FQNNGV. The DNA for the CDR3 is TGTGCCAGCAGCTTTCTAGCGGGGGGCGTGGAGACCCAGTACTTC. Encoded protein: CASSFLAGGVETQYF.

Many counts were recorded for this clonotype. The chain recombines TRBV5-1 with TRBJ2-5, with D perhaps matching TRBD1 (6 bases). CDR3 length equals 15 residues. The germline V gene has CDR1 SGHRS and CDR2 YFSETQ. Trimming shortened V by 4 bases and J by 1 base, and 14 bases separated the two germline ends. In DNA, the CDR3 is TGCGCCAGCAGCCCAGGACAGTCCCTCCAAGAGACCCAGTACTTC. This sequence encodes CASSPGQSLQETQYF.

A few counts support this clonotype. The chain combines TRBV20-1 with TRBJ1-2; D ambiguous. The CDR3 loop spans 16 amino acids. Per the germline V gene, CDR1 is DFQATT and CDR2 is SNEGSKA (reference sequence). The V and J ends lost 0 bases and 4 bases respectively, with 18 bases between them. In DNA, the CDR3 is TGCAGTGCTAGAGAGCCCGGGTCCGCCTTTTCCTATGGCTACACCTTC. This gives the protein CSAREPGSAFSYGYTF.

The table lists this clonotype with a few counts. The rearrangement links TRBV20-1 to TRBJ2-7, with 9 bases fitting TRBD2. Trimming took 6 bases from V and 2 from J; bases not matched to a gene: 2. CDR1 and CDR2 (germline): DFQATT, SNEGSKA (reference sequence). This CDR3 comprises 12 residues. The CDR3 bases are TGCAGTGCCGGGACTAGCCCCTACGAGCAGTACGTC. Amino acids: CSAGTSPYEQYV.

This clonotype has more than one count but fewer than ten. The V and J genes are TRBV2 and TRBJ1-1; maybe TRBD1 (5 bases). In germline, CDR1 is SNHLY, CDR2 FYNNEI. This CDR3 has 13 residues. Trimming took 2 bases from V and 3 from J, leaving 7 bases between them. The CDR3 nucleotides read TGTGCCAGCAGTGAATTGGGGGACACTGAAGCTTTCTTT. Its protein is CASSELGDTEAFF. The full variable domain, in which reference TRBV2 and TRBJ1-1 provide the parts outside the CDR3, is EPEVTQTPSHQVTQMGQEVILRCVPISNHLYFYWYRQILGQKVEFLVSFYNNEISEKSEIFDDQFSVERPDGSNFTLKIRSTKLEDSAMYFCASSELGDTEAFFGQGTRLTVV.

Many counts were recorded for this clonotype. This sequence joins TRBV7-6 and TRBJ2-2; D unresolved. The CDR3 spans 15 residues. Trimming removed 5 bases at V and 0 bases at J, with 10 bases between. Germline CDR1 reads SGHVS; CDR2 reads FNYEAQ. CDR3 in amino acids: CASSPDVTNTGELFF. The CDR3 bases are TGTGCCAGCAGCCCGGACGTTACGAACACCGGGGAGCTGTTTTTT.